What follows describes a single T cell receptor (beta chain). Germline assignment: CDR1 MNHEY and CDR2 SMNVEV (reference sequence). Trimming pared 3 bases from V and 3 bases from J, leaving 11 bases between. The CDR3 has 14 residues. Ages ranged from roughly 18 to 95 years, with residence in some 25 US areas. Original data processing: The authors estimated nucleated cell counts from reference gene primer amplification. Profiling relied on immunoSEQ multiplex PCR, and the TCRdb table lists in-frame clones only, not all of them. The V and J calls and clone size are taken from that table; D and trimming were inferred from the DNA. The sample carries approximately 200,000 clones, 82% recorded once. This record comes from a study of blood T cell repertoires in COVID-19. Study information: PBMCs, B-cell-depleted T cells, or T cells provided the cDNA or gDNA that made up the material.

The TCR sequence derives from a man aged 35-49 years who had recovered from COVID-19. Sequencing was carried out using PBMCs or T cells enriched from blood (not recorded which). The chain joins TRBV27 to TRBJ1-1; no firm D call. This CDR3 is CASSFRASDTEAFF. DNA of the CDR3: TGTGCCAGCAGTTTCCGCGCCTCGGACACTGAAGCTTTCTTT.